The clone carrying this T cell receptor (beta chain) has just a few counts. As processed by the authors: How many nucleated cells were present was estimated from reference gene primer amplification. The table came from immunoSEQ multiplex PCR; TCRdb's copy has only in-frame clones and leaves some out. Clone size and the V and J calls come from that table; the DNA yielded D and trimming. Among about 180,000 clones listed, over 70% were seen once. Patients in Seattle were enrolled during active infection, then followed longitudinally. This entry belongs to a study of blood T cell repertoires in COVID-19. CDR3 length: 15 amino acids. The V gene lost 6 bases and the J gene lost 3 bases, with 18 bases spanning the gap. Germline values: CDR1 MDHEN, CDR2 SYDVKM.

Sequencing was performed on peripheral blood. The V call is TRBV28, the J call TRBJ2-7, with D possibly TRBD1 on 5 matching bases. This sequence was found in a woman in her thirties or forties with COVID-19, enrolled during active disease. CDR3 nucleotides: TGTGCCAGCAGGCCGACCCGACAGCCTAACTACGAGCAGTACTTC. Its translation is CASRPTRQPNYEQYF.